The present T cell receptor beta chain was sequenced within a study of T cell repertoires in cytomegalovirus infection. Overall study: Well-studied HLA-B-restricted epitopes and recently identified HLA-C-restricted epitopes of CMV were both used in the study.

This CDR3 region has 12 residues. The V end was cut by 5 bases, the J end by 1 base, with 6 bases between. The germline CDR1 and CDR2 sequences are MNHEY and SMNVEV (reference sequence). Study-level findings and limits: Summed frequency of shared TCR beta families picked out CMV carriers who also had the relevant HLA. Dominating the ex vivo response were TCR beta clonotypes that were CMV-specific and HLA-C-restricted.

TCRdb called the reads again in MiXCR, with one record for every CDR3 protein. This sample has about 27,000 distinct CDR3 sequences; around 19% occur once, and the top ten carry about four fifths. This clonotype was recorded a few times. Its antigen is not known. The chain is built from TRBV27 and TRBJ2-7; D ambiguous. The sample consisted of CD8+ T cells from cultured PBMCs, taken from culture after CMV antigen stimulation. The source is a human donor in good health (CMV status not recorded). Some clones in this sample may be carry-over from other donors' samples. The CDR3 coding sequence is TGTGCCAGCAGTGGCGTGTCCTACGAGCAGTACTTC. It yields the protein CASSGVSYEQYF.